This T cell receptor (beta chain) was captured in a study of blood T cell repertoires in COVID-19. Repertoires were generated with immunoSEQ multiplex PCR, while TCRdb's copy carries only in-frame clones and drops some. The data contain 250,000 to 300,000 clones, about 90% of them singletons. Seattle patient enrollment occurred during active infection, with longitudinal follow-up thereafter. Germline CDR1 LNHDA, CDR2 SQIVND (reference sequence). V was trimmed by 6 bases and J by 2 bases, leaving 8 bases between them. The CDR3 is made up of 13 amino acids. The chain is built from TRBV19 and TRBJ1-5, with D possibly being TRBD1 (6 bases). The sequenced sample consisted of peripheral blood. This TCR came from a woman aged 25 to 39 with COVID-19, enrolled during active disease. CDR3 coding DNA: TGTGCCAGTAGCTACAGGGGCAATCAGCCCCAGCATTTT. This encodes CASSYRGNQPQHF. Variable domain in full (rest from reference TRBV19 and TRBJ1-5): DGGITQSPKYLFRKEGQNVTLSCEQNLNHDAMYWYRQDPGQGLRLIYYSQIVNDFQKGDIAEGYSVSREKKESFPLTVTSAQKNPTAFYLCASSYRGNQPQHFGDGTRLSIL.